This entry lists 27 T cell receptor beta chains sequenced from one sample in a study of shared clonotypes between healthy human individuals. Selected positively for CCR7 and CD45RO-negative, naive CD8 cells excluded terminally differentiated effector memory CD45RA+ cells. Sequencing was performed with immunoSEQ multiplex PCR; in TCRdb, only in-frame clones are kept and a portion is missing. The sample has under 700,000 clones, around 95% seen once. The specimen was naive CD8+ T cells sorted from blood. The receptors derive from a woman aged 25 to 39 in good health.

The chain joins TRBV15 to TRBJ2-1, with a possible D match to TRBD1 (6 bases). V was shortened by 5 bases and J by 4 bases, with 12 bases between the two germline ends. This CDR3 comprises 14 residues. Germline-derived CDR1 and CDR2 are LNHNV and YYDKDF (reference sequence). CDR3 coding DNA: TGTGCCACCAGCGCCAGCAGGGGATACAATGAGCAGTTCTTC. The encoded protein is CATSASRGYNEQFF.

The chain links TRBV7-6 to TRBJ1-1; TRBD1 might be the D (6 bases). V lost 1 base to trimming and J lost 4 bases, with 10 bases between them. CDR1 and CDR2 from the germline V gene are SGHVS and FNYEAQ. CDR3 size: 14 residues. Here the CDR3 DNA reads TGTGCCAGCAGCTTAGATGGGGGCAGCACTGAAGCTTTCTTT. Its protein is CASSLDGGSTEAFF. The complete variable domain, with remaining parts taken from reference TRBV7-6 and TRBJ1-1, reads GAGVSQSPRYKVTKRGQDVALRCDPISGHVSLYWYRQALGQGPEFLTYFNYEAQQDKSGLPNDRFSAERPEGSISTLTIQRTEQRDSAMYRCASSLDGGSTEAFFGQGTRLTVV.

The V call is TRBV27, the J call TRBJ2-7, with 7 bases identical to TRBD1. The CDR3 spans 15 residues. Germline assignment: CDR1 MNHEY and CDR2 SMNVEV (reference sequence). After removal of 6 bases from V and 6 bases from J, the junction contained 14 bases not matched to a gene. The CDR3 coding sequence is TGTGCCAGCAGCCCCTATGGACAGGCGGGTGGCGAGCAGTACTTC. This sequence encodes CASSPYGQAGGEQYF.

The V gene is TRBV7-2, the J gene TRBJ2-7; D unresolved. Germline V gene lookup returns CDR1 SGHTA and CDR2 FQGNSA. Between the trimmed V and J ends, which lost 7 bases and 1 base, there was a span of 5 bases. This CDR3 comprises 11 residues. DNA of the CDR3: TGTGCCAGCACCTATTCCTACGAGCAGTACTTC. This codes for CASTYSYEQYF. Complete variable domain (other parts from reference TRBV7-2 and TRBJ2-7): GAGVSQSPSNKVTEKGKDVELRCDPISGHTALYWYRQSLGQGLEFLIYFQGNSAPDKSGLPSDRFSAERTGGSVSTLTIQRTQQEDSAVYLCASTYSYEQYFGPGTRLTVT.

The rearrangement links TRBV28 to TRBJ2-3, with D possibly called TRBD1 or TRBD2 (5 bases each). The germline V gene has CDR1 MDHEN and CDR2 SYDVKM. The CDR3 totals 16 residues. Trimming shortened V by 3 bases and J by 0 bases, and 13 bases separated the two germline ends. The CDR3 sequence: CASSLPEGFSTDTQYF. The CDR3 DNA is TGTGCCAGCAGTTTGCCCGAGGGGTTTAGCACAGATACGCAGTATTTT.

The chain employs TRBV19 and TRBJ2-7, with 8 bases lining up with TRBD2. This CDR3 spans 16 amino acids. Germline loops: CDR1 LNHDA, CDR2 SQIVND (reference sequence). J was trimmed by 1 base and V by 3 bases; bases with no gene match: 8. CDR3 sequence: CASSITSGSASYEQYF. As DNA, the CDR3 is TGTGCCAGTAGTATCACCAGCGGGAGCGCGTCCTACGAGCAGTACTTC.

CDR3: CASSFGGTGSTYTF. The CDR3 coding sequence is TGTGCCAGCAGCTTCGGAGGGACAGGGAGTACCTACACCTTC. This rearrangement joins TRBV7-9 to TRBJ1-2; TRBD1 agrees at 9 bases. The CDR3 spans 14 residues. V shed 3 bases and J 10 bases; nucleotides not matched to a gene: 9. Germline CDR1 is SEHNR and CDR2 is FQNEAQ (reference sequence).

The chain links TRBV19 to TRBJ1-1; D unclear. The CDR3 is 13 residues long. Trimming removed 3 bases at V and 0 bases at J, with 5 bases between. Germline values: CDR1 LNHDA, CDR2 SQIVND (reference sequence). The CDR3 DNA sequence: TGTGCCAGTAGTATTACAGTGAACACTGAAGCTTTCTTT. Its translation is CASSITVNTEAFF. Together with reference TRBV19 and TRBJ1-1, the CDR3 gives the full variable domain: DGGITQSPKYLFRKEGQNVTLSCEQNLNHDAMYWYRQDPGQGLRLIYYSQIVNDFQKGDIAEGYSVSREKKESFPLTVTSAQKNPTAFYLCASSITVNTEAFFGQGTRLTVV.

The CDR3 reads CASSDSRWETQYF. In DNA, the CDR3 is TGTGCCAGCAGTGACAGCCGGTGGGAGACCCAGTACTTC. This sequence joins TRBV27 and TRBJ2-5, with D perhaps TRBD1 (5 bases). Germline CDR1 reads MNHEY; CDR2 reads SMNVEV (reference sequence). The V end was cut by 5 bases, the J end by 5 bases, with 12 bases between. The CDR3 length is 13 residues.

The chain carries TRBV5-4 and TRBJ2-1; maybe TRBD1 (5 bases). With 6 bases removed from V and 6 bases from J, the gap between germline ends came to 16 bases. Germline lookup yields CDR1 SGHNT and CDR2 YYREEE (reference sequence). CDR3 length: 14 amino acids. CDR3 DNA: TGTGCCAGCACCCCAGGGTCCCGACCCAATGAGCAGTTCTTC. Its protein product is CASTPGSRPNEQFF.

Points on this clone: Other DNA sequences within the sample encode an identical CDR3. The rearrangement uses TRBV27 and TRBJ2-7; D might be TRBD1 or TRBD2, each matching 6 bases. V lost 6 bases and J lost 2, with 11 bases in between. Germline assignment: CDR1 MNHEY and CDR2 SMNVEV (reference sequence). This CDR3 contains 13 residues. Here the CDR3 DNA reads TGTGCCAGCAGCCCGGGGGCCACCTACGAGCAGTACTTC. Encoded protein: CASSPGATYEQYF.

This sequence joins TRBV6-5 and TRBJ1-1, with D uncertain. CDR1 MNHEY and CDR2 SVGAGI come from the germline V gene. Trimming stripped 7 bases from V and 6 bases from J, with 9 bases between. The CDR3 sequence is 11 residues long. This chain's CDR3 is CASNGGPEAFF. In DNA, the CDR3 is TGTGCCAGCAATGGTGGCCCTGAAGCTTTCTTT.

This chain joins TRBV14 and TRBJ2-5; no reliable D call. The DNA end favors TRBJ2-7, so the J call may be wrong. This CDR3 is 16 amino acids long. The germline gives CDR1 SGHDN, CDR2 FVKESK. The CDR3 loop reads CASSQGTLYVSYEQYF. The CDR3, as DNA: TGTGCCAGCAGCCAAGGGACGTTGTACGTCTCCTACGAGCAGTACTTC.

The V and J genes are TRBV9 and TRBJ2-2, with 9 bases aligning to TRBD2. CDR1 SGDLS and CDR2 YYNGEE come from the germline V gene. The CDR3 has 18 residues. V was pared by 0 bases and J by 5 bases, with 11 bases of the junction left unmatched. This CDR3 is CASSVGKSSGMRTGELFF. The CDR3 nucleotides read TGTGCCAGCAGCGTAGGGAAGTCTAGCGGGATGAGAACCGGGGAGCTGTTTTTT.

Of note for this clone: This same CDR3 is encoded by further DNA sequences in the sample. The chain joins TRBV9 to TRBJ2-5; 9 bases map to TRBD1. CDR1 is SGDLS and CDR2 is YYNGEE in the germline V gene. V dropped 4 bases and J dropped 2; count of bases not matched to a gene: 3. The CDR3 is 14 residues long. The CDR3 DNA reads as TGTGCCAGCAGCATCGGACAGGGGCAAGAGACCCAGTACTTC. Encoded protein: CASSIGQGQETQYF.

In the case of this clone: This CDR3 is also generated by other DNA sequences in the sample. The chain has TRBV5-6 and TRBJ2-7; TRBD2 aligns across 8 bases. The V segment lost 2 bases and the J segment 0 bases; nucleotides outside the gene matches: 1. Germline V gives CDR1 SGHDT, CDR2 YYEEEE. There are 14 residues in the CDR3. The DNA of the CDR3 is TGTGCCAGCAGCTTTAGCGGGGTCTCCTACGAGCAGTACTTC. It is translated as CASSFSGVSYEQYF.

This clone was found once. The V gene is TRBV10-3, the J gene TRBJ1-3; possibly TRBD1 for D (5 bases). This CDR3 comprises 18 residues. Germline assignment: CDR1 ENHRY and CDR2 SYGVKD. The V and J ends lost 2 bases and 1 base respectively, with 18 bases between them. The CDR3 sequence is CAISELLGHSGSGNTIYF. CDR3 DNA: TGTGCCATCAGTGAGCTCCTAGGACACTCAGGATCTGGAAACACCATATATTTT.

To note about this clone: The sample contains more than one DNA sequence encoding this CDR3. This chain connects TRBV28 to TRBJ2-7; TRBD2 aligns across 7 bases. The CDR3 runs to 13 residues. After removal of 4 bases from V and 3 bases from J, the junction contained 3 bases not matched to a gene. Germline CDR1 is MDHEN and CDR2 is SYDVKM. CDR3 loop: CASSSGGSYEQYF. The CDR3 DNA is TGTGCCAGCAGTTCTGGCGGGAGCTACGAGCAGTACTTC.

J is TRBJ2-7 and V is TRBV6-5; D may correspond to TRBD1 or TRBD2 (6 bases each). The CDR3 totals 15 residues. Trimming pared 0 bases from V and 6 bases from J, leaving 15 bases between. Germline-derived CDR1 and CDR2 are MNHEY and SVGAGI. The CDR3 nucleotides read TGTGCCAGCAGTTACTCACGGACTGGGGGGCTCGAGCAGTACTTC. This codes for CASSYSRTGGLEQYF.

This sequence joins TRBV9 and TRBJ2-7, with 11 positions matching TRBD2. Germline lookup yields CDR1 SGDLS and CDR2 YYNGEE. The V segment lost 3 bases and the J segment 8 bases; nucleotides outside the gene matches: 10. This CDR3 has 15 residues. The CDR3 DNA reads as TGTGCCAGCAGCGATCCCTCTAGCGGGAGGTCTCAGCAGTACTTC. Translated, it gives CASSDPSSGRSQQYF.

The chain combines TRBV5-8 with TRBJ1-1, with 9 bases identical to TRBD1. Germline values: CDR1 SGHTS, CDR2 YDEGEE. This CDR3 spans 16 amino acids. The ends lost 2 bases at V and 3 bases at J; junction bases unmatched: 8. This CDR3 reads CASSLDPGQGDTEAFF. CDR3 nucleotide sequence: TGTGCCAGCAGCTTAGACCCGGGACAGGGTGACACTGAAGCTTTCTTT.

The chain's CDR3 is CASTRRGPIEAFF. Here the CDR3 DNA reads TGTGCCAGCACCCGAAGGGGGCCAATAGAAGCTTTCTTT. The chain employs TRBV28 and TRBJ1-1, with 7 bases matching TRBD1. Germline V gene lookup returns CDR1 MDHEN and CDR2 SYDVKM. This CDR3 comprises 13 residues. V shed 7 bases and J 8 bases; nucleotides not matched to a gene: 10.

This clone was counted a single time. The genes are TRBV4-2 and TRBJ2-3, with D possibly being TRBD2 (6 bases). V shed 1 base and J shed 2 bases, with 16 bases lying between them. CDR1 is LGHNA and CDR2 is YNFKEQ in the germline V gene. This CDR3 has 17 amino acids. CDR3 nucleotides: TGTGCCAGCAGCCAAGTGAGCGGGCCCCTTAACACAGATACGCAGTATTTT. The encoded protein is CASSQVSGPLNTDTQYF.

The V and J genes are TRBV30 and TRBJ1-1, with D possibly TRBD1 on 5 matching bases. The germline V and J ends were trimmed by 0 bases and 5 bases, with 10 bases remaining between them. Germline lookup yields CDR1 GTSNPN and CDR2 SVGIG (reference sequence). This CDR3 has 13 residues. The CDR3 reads CAWSVGRWTEAFF. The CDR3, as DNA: TGTGCCTGGAGTGTGGGACGTTGGACTGAAGCTTTCTTT.

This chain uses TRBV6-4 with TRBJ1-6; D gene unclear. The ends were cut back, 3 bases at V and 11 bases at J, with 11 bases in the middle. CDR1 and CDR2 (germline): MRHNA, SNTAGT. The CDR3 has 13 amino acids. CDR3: CASSDGTVAPLHF. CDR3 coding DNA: TGTGCCAGCAGTGATGGCACGGTTGCACCCCTCCACTTT.

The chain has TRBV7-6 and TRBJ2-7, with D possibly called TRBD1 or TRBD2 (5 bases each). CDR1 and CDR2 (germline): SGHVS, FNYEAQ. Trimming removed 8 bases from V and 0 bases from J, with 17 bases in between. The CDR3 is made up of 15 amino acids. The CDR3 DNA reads TGTGCCAGCCCCCCGGGGACCCGTGTCTCCTACGAGCAGTACTTC. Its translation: CASPPGTRVSYEQYF.

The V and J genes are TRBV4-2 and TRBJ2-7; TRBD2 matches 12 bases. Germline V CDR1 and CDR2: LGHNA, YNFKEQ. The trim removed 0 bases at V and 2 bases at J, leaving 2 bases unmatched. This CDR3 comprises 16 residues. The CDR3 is CASSQETSGGTYEQYF. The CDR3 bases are TGTGCCAGCAGCCAAGAGACTAGCGGGGGAACCTACGAGCAGTACTTC.